The present TCR beta chain was sequenced within a study of post-analysis software for immune sequencing data. Turning to the study itself: Relapsing-remitting, secondary progressive and progressive-relapsing forms made up the multiple sclerosis disease courses. Study results and caveats: The study found TRBV5-6, TRBV5-1 and TRBV20-1 among several TRBV segments more frequent in patients than controls. Co-batched samples clustered tightly together by F measure. Controls showed significantly higher normalized Chao1 diversity than did multiple sclerosis patients.

V lost 4 bases and J lost 0, with 15 bases in between. This CDR3 has 15 residues. Germline V gene lookup returns CDR1 DFQATT and CDR2 SNEGSKA (reference sequence). Carried by the TCR beta cDNA libraries were unique molecular identifiers. From the PCR reads, TCRdb called clonotypes with MiXCR, one entry per CDR3 protein. Of roughly 600,000 distinct CDR3 sequences in the sample, about 44% were seen once. As regards this clonotype: Its antigen is not known.

The sequence came from a girl aged 5-17 years with multiple sclerosis. The chain recombines TRBV20-1 with TRBJ1-1; a possible D gene is TRBD1 (6 bases). Sequencing was done on a sample of blood. The CDR3 bases are TGCAGTGCTACAGTCGCGGACAGAATGAACACTGAAGCTTTCTTT. Translating gives CSATVADRMNTEAFF.